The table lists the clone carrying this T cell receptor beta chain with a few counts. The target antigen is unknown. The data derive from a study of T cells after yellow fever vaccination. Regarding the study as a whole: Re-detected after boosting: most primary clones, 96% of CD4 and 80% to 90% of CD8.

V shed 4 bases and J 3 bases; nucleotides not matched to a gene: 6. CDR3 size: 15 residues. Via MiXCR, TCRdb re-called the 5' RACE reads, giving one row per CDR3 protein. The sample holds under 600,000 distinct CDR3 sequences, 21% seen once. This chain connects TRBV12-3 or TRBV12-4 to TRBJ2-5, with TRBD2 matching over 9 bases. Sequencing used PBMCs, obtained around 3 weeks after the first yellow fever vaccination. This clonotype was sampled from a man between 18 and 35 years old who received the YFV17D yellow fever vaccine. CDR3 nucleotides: TGTGCCAGCAGTTCACTGCGGGGGGGAAAAGAGACCCAGTACTTC. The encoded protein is CASSSLRGGKETQYF.